This TCR beta chain was obtained from a study of blood T cell repertoires in COVID-19. Study-wide context: Samples came from the United States, Italy and Spain, spanning acute and convalescent COVID-19. The analysed material was cDNA or gDNA that came from T cells, B-cell-depleted T cells, or PBMCs.

Authors' data handling: Nucleated cell number was recorded as an estimate derived from reference gene primer amplification. The table came from immunoSEQ multiplex PCR; TCRdb's copy has only in-frame clones and leaves some out. V and J calls and clone size follow that table, whereas D and trimming were derived from the DNA. This table has under 200,000 clones, roughly 80% appearing once. This TCR was sampled from a man aged 70-80 years with acute or convalescent COVID-19. What was sequenced was peripheral blood.

CDR3 in DNA: TGTGCCAGCAGCCCAAGAGGTCGACTAGCGGGGTCCTACGAGCAGTACTTC. Encoded protein: CASSPRGRLAGSYEQYF. The V call is TRBV7-8, the J call TRBJ2-7; TRBD2 agrees at 11 bases. Trimming at V came to 5 bases and at J to 1 base, leaving 10 bases not matched to a gene. The CDR3 loop spans 17 amino acids. Germline loops: CDR1 SGHVS, CDR2 FQNEAQ.